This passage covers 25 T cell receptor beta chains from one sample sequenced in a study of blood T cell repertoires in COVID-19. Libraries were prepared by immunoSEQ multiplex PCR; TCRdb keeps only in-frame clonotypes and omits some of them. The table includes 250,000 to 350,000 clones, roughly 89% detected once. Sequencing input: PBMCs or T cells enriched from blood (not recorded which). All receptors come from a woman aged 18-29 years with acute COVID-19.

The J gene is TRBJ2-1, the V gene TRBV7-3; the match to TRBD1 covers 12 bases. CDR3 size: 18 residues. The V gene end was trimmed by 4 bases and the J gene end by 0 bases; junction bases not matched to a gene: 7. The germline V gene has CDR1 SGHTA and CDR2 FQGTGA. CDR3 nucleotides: TGTGCCAGCAGCTACATACCGGGACAGGGGGCCTCCTACAATGAGCAGTTCTTC. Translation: CASSYIPGQGASYNEQFF. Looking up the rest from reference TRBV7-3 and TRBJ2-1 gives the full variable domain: GAGVSQTPSNKVTEKGKYVELRCDPISGHTALYWYRQSLGQGPEFLIYFQGTGAADDSGLPNDRFFAVRPEGSVSTLKIQRTERGDSAVYLCASSYIPGQGASYNEQFFGPGTRLTVL.

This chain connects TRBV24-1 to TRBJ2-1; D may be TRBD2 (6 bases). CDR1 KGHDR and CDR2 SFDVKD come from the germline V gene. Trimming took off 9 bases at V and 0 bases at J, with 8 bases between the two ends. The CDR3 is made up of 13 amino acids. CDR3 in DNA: TGTGCCACCGCGGGACCCTCCTACAATGAGCAGTTCTTC. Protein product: CATAGPSYNEQFF.

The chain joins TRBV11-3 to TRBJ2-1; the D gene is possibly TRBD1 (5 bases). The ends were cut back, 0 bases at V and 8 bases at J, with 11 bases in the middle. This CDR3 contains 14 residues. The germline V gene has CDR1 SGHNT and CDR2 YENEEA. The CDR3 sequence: CASSLDRVGDEQFF. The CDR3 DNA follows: TGTGCCAGCAGCTTAGATCGGGTAGGGGATGAGCAGTTCTTC.

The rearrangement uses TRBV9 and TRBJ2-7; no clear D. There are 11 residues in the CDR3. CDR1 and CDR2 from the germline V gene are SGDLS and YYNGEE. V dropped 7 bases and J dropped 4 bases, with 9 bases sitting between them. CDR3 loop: CASPPRYEQYF. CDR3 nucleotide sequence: TGTGCCAGCCCACCGAGGTACGAGCAGTACTTC.

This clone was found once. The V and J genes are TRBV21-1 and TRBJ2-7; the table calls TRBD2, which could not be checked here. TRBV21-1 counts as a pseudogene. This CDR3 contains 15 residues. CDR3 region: CASPDPSSSSYEQYF. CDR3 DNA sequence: TGTGCCAGTCCCGATCCGTCCTCGAGCTCCTACGAGCAGTACTTC.

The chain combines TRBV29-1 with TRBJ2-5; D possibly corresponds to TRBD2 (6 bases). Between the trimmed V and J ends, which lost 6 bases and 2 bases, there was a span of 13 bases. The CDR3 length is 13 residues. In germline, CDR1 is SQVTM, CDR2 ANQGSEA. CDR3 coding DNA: TGCAGCGTCAAGGGGAGGTTACAAGAGACCCAGTACTTC. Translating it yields CSVKGRLQETQYF.

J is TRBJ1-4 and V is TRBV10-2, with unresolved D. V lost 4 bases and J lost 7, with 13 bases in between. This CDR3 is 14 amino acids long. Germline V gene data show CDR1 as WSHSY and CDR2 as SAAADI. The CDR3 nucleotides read TGCGCCAGCAGTGTCCGGCAGGCAGCTGAAAAACTGTTTTTT. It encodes CASSVRQAAEKLFF.

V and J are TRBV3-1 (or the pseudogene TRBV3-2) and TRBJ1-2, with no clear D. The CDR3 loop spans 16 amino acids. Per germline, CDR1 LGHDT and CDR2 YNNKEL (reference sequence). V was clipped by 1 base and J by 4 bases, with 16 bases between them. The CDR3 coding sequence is TGTGCCAGCAGCCAAGTTGGCTCAGGCAATATCTATGGCTACACCTTC. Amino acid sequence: CASSQVGSGNIYGYTF.

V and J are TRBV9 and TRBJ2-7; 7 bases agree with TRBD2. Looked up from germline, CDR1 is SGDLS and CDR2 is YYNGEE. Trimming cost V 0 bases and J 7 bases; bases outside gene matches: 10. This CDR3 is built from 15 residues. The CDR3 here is CASSVDSGTTGEQYF. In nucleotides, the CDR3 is TGTGCCAGCAGCGTAGACTCAGGGACTACGGGAGAGCAGTACTTC.

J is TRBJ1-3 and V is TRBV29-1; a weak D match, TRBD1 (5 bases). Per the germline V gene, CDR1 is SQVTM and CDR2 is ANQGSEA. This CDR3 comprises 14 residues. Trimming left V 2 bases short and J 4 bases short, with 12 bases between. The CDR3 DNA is TGCAGCGTTGAAACGAGCAGGGCCGGAAACACCATATATTTT. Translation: CSVETSRAGNTIYF.

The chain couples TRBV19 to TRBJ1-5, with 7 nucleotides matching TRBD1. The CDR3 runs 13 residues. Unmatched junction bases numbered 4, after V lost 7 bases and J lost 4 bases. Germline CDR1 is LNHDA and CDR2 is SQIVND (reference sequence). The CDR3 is CASMTGLNQPQHF. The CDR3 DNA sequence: TGTGCCAGTATGACAGGGCTAAATCAGCCCCAGCATTTT.

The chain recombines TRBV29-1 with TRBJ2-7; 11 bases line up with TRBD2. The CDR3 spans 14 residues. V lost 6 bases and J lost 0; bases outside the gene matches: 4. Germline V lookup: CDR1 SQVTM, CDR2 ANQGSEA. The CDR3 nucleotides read TGCAGCGTGTCCGGGACTAGCGGCTCCTACGAGCAGTACTTC. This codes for CSVSGTSGSYEQYF.

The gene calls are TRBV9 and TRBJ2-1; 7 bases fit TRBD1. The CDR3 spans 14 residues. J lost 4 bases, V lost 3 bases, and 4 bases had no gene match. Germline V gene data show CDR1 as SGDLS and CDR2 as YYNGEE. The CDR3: CASSGLGQYNEQFF. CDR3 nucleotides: TGTGCCAGCAGCGGACTGGGACAGTACAATGAGCAGTTCTTC.

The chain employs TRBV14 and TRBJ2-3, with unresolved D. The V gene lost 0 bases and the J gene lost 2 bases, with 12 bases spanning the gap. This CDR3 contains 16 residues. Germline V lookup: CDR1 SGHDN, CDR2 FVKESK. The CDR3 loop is CASSQDQGQDTDTQYF. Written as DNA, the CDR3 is TGTGCCAGCAGCCAAGATCAAGGCCAGGACACAGATACGCAGTATTTT.

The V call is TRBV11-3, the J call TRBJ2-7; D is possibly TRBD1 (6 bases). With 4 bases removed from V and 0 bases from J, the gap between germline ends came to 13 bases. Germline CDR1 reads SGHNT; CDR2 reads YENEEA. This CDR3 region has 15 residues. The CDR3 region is CASSSGTRRSYEQYF. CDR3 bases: TGTGCCAGCAGCTCCGGGACAAGACGCTCCTACGAGCAGTACTTC.

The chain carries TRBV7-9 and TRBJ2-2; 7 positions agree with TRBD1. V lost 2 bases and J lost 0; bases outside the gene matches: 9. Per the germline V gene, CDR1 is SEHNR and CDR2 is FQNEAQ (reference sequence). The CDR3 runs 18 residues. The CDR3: CASSLRPRGTANTGELFF. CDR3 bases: TGTGCCAGCAGCTTAAGGCCCAGGGGGACCGCGAACACCGGGGAGCTGTTTTTT.

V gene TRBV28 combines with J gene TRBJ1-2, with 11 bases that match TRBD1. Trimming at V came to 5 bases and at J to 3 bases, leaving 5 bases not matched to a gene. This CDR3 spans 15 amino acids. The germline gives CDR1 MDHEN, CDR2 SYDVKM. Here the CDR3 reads CASSTWTGGDYGYTF. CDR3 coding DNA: TGTGCCAGCAGTACATGGACAGGGGGCGACTATGGCTACACCTTC.

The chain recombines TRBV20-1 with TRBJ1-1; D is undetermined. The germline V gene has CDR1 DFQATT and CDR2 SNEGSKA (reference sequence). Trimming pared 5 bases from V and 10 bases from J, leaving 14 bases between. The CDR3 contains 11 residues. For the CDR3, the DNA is TGCAGTGCTGGCGGATTTGGTGGAGCTTTCTTT. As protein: CSAGGFGGAFF.

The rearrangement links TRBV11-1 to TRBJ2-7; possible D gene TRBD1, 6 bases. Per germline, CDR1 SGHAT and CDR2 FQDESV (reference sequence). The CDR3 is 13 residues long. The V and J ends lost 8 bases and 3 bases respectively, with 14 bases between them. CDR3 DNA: TGTGCCAGCTCCCCGGGCAGGGGCTACGAGCAGTACTTC. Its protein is CASSPGRGYEQYF.

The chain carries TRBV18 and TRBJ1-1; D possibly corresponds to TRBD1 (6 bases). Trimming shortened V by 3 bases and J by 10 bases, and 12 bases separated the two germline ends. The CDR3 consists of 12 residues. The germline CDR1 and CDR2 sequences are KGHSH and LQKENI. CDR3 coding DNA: TGTGCCAGCTCACCGACAGGACCGGGAGCTTTCTTT. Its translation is CASSPTGPGAFF.

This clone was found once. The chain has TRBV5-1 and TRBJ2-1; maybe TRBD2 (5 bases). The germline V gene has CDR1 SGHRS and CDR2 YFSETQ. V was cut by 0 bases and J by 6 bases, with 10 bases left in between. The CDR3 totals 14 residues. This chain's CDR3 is CASSLVFGLNEQFF. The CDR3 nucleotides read TGCGCCAGCAGCTTGGTATTTGGACTCAATGAGCAGTTCTTC.

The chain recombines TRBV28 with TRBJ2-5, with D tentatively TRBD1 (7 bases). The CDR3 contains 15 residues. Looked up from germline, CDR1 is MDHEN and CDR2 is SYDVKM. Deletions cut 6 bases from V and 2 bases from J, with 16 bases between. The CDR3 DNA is TGTGCCAGCAGCACTCCCGGGGGACAGCAAGAGACCCAGTACTTC. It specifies CASSTPGGQQETQYF.

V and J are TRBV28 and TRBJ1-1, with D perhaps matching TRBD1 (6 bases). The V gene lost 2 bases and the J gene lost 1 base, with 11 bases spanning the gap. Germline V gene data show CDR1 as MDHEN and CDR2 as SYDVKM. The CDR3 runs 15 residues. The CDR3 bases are TGTGCCAGCAGTTTAACAGGGTATAGGAACACTGAAGCTTTCTTT. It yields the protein CASSLTGYRNTEAFF.

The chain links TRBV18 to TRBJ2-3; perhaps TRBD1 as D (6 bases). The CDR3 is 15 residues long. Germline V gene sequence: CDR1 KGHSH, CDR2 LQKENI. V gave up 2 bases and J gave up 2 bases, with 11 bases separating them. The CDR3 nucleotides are TGTGCCAGCTCACCAATGGACAGCCCCACAGATACGCAGTATTTT. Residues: CASSPMDSPTDTQYF. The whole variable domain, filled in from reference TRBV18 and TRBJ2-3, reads NAGVMQNPRHLVRRRGQEARLRCSPMKGHSHVYWYRQLPEEGLKFMVYLQKENIIDESGMPKERFSAEFPKEGPSILRIQQVVRGDSAAYFCASSPMDSPTDTQYFGPGTRLTVL.

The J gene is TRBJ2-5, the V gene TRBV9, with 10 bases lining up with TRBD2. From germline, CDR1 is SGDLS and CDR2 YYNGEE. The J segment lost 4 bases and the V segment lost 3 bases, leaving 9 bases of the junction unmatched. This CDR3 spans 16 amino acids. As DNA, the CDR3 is TGTGCCAGCAGCGCGAGGGCTAGCGGGAGTGGAGAGACCCAGTACTTC. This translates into CASSARASGSGETQYF.